This paragraph covers one T cell receptor (beta chain) sequence. Antigen unknown. V was pared by 5 bases and J by 5 bases, with 15 bases of the junction left unmatched. The length of the CDR3 is 16 residues. From germline, CDR1 is LGHDT and CDR2 YNNKEL (reference sequence). The data belong to a study of T cell responses to AZD1222 COVID-19 vaccine. Turning to the study itself: Second doses that came at about 4 or about 12 weeks were put together. General study findings and limits: Seropositive status at baseline applied to only a handful of AZD1222 recipients. Spike-specific TCR breadth and depth both grew after two AZD1222 doses.

The repertoire was sequenced with immunoSEQ multiplex PCR; TCRdb's copy has only in-frame clones and lacks some. Of about 140,000 clones in the sample, 92% are singletons; the top ten hold 3% to 3.5%. The genes are TRBV3-1 (or the pseudogene TRBV3-2) and TRBJ2-7, with 7 bases lining up with TRBD2. The TCR was taken from an adult in good health. Here the sequenced sample was peripheral blood, taken on day 0 of AZD1222 vaccination. Written as DNA, the CDR3 is TGTGCCAGCAGCAACGTAGGCGGCGGGAGTATTAACGAGCAGTACTTC. Protein sequence: CASSNVGGGSINEQYF.